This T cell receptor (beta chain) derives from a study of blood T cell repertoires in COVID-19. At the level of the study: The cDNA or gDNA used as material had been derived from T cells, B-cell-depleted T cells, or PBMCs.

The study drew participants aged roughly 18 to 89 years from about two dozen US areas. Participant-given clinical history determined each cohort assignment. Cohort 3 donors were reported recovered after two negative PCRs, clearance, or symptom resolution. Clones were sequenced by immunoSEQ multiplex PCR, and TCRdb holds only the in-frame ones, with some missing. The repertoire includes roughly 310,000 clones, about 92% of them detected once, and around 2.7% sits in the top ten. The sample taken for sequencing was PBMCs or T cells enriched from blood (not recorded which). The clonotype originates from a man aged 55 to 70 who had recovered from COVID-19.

DNA for the CDR3: TGTGCCAGCAGCCCAGTCGGGACAGGGGGCGCGGAGACCCAGTACTTC. Translated, it gives CASSPVGTGGAETQYF. The J gene is TRBJ2-5, the V gene TRBV7-9, with 12 nucleotides matching TRBD1. CDR3 length equals 16 residues. Germline V gene sequence: CDR1 SEHNR, CDR2 FQNEAQ (reference sequence). J gave up 5 bases and V 5 bases, and 9 bases lay outside the gene matches.